A selection of T cell receptor beta chains follows, all from one sample in a study of T cell changes during pregnancy in multiple sclerosis. The table came from immunoSEQ multiplex PCR; TCRdb's copy has only in-frame clones and leaves some out. The sample has around 100,000 clones; about 90% are singletons. Sequencing used peripheral blood, obtained after pregnancy. These receptors all stem from a female donor with multiple sclerosis, enrolled in a pregnancy study. The CDR3 runs from the conserved cysteine through the conserved F or W. The D gene is left open where the match is weak. The size entry is marked missing in some rows and otherwise reads once, few, many or a size class.

d_call clone_size j_call v_call cdr3_nt cdr3_aa
- - TRBJ1-1 TRBV28 TGTGCCAGCGCTCCGCAGGCGGGGACTGAAGCTTTCTTT CASAPQAGTEAFF
- - TRBJ2-7 TRBV30 TGTGCCAGCCAACAGGGAACCTACGAGCAGTACTTC CASQQGTYEQYF
- once TRBJ1-3 TRBV25-1 TGTGCCAGCAGTGGTTACTCTGGAAACACCATATATTTT CASSGYSGNTIYF
TRBD2 once TRBJ2-1 TRBV29-1 TGCAGCGCCCGGACTAGCGGGAGCTCCTACAATGAGCAGTTCTTC CSARTSGSSYNEQFF
- - TRBJ2-1 TRBV18 TGTGCCAGCTCATCAAGACTGAGCGACAATGAGCAGTTCTTC CASSSRLSDNEQFF
- - TRBJ1-3 TRBV2 TGTGCCAGCAGTGAGCGGCCCCGCTCTGGAAACACCATATATTTT CASSERPRSGNTIYF
- few TRBJ1-5 TRBV19 TGTGCCAGTAGTATAGTGGCCCGGGATCAGCCCCAGCATTTT CASSIVARDQPQHF
- - TRBJ2-6 TRBV28 TGTGCCAGCAGTCTAGACAGTTCCGGGGCCAACGTCCTGACTTTC CASSLDSSGANVLTF
- - TRBJ2-3 TRBV5-5 TGTGCCAGCAGCTTCCCGGGGGTGGGCACAGATACGCAGTATTTT CASSFPGVGTDTQYF
- - TRBJ2-6 TRBV4-3 TGCGCCAGCAGCCAAGATCCGTTCTCTGGGGCCAACGTCCTGACTTTC CASSQDPFSGANVLTF
- - TRBJ2-1 TRBV30 TGTGCCTGGAGTCCGACAAGGAATGAGCAGTTCTTC CAWSPTRNEQFF
- - TRBJ2-2 TRBV5-1 TGCGCCAGCAGCCTAGACTTTAGACCCCTTCAACGGGACACCGGGGAGCTGTTTTTT CASSLDFRPLQRDTGELFF
- - TRBJ2-1 TRBV5-1 TGCGCCAGCAGCGTTGACAACGATGAGCAGTTCTTC CASSVDNDEQFF
- - TRBJ1-3 TRBV11-3 TGTGCCAGCAGCTCCCGGGTTAACACCATATATTTT CASSSRVNTIYF
TRBD1 - TRBJ1-1 TRBV9 TGTGCCAGCAGCTCTGGACAGGGGGTGGGGACCACTGAAGCTTTCTTT CASSSGQGVGTTEAFF
TRBD2 - TRBJ2-7 TRBV19 TGTGCCAGTAGTATTTTTCTAGCGGCTCCCTACGAGCAGTACTTC CASSIFLAAPYEQYF
- - TRBJ1-1 TRBV5-5 TGTGCCAGCAGCCCGGGGGACTACACTGAAGCTTTCTTT CASSPGDYTEAFF
TRBD1 once TRBJ1-5 TRBV28 TGTGCCAGCACCGCTGAGGACAGGGGGCTTAGCAATCAGCCCCAGCATTTT CASTAEDRGLSNQPQHF
- once TRBJ2-4 TRBV4-1 TGCGCCAGCAGCCAAGACAGGGTACGAAACATTCAGTACTTC CASSQDRVRNIQYF
- - TRBJ2-7 TRBV7-9 TGTGCCAGCAGCTTAGGCCAGCAGGTGTACGAGCAGTACTTC CASSLGQQVYEQYF
TRBD1 - TRBJ1-2 TRBV15 TGTGCCACCGAGGGGGCGGGTCAGGTGAACTATGGCTACACCTTC CATEGAGQVNYGYTF
- - TRBJ2-3 TRBV7-9 TGTGCCAGCACCCCACCGGGGGTCAGCACAGATACGCAGTATTTT CASTPPGVSTDTQYF
- - TRBJ2-2 TRBV11-1 TGTGCCAGCAGCTTTGGTTTCAGCGGGGAGCTGTTTTTT CASSFGFSGELFF
- - TRBJ1-1 TRBV27 TGTGCCAGCAGCACTATTGGGGGGGGCACTGAAGCTTTCTTT CASSTIGGGTEAFF
- - TRBJ2-7 TRBV2 TGTGCCACCCGGAACGGAGGAGAGCAGTACTTC CATRNGGEQYF
- - TRBJ1-5 TRBV15 TGTGCCACCCAAGTGGGGGGGAATAGCAATCAGCCCCAGCATTTT CATQVGGNSNQPQHF
TRBD1 - TRBJ2-7 TRBV6-5 TGTGCCAGCAGCCCGGGACAGCCTTCCTACGAGCAGTACTTC CASSPGQPSYEQYF
- once TRBJ1-6 TRBV27 TGTGCCAGCAACCCCGCAGGGAACTCACCCCTCCACTTT CASNPAGNSPLHF
TRBD1 - TRBJ2-7 TRBV30 TGTGCCTGGAGTCCCTTGGACAGGAGCTCCTACGAGCAGTACTTC CAWSPLDRSSYEQYF
TRBD2 - TRBJ2-3 TRBV5-1 TGCGCCAGCAGCCGAAGCGGGAGTCGCACAGATACGCAGTATTTT CASSRSGSRTDTQYF
- - TRBJ2-3 TRBV5-4 TGTGCCAGCAGCTACCAACTGGTAACTAGCACAGATACGCAGTATTTT CASSYQLVTSTDTQYF
TRBD1 - TRBJ2-5 TRBV6-5 TGTGCCAGCAGTTACGGGGGACAGGGCCAAGAGACCCAGTACTTC CASSYGGQGQETQYF
TRBD2 - TRBJ2-1 TRBV10-3 TGTGCCATCAGTGACGGAGCGGGAGGCTACAATGAGCAGTTCTTC CAISDGAGGYNEQFF
TRBD2 - TRBJ2-1 TRBV9 TGTGCCAGCAGCGAGCTAGCGGGGGACTCCTACAATGAGCAGTTCTTC CASSELAGDSYNEQFF
- once TRBJ2-2 TRBV5-6 TGTGCCAGCAGCGCTCAGGGGGAGGACACCGGGGAGCTGTTTTTT CASSAQGEDTGELFF
TRBD2 - TRBJ2-1 TRBV11-2 TGTGCCAGCAGCTTAGTAGGTCTAGCGGACAATGAGCAGTTCTTC CASSLVGLADNEQFF
TRBD2 - TRBJ2-7 TRBV7-9 TGTGCCAGCAGCTCAGTAGCGGGAGGCTCCGAGCAGTACTTC CASSSVAGGSEQYF
- - TRBJ2-7 TRBV14 TGTGCCAGCAGCCAAGATACGGAGTACGAGCAGTACTTC CASSQDTEYEQYF
- - TRBJ1-2 TRBV5-1 TGCGCCAGCAGTTTAGGAGCATCGGGGAGCATGGGCTACACCTTC CASSLGASGSMGYTF
TRBD2 - TRBJ2-7 TRBV6-6 TGTGCCAGCAGTTACCCGGGGGGCGAGCAGTACTTC CASSYPGGEQYF
TRBD1 few TRBJ1-6 TRBV27 TGTGCCAGTAGAGCCGGGACAGGGGATTCACCCCTCCACTTT CASRAGTGDSPLHF
- - TRBJ1-2 TRBV4-3 TGCGCCAGCAGCCCCCAATTAGTAGCTGCTAACTATGGCTACACCTTC CASSPQLVAANYGYTF
- - TRBJ1-2 TRBV29-1 TGCAGCGCGGGGGGAGGCCCGGAACAGCTATTC CSAGGGPEQLF
- - TRBJ1-2 TRBV28 TGTGCCAGCAGTTTAATCGGCAGGGGATTCGAGGGCTACACCTTC CASSLIGRGFEGYTF
- - TRBJ1-1 TRBV5-4 TGTGCCAGCAGCTTGGGCAGGGGAACGAACACTGAAGCTTTCTTT CASSLGRGTNTEAFF
- - TRBJ1-2 TRBV27 TGTGCCAGCAGTTCCACGACAGGATTCTATGGCTACACCTTC CASSSTTGFYGYTF
TRBD1 - TRBJ1-5 TRBV7-2 TGTGCCAGCAGCGCGGGACAGGGAAGCAATCAGCCCCAGCATTTT CASSAGQGSNQPQHF
TRBD2 once TRBJ2-1 TRBV7-3 TGTGCCAGCAGCGGAACCGGGACTAGCGTCTACAATGAGCAGTTCTTC CASSGTGTSVYNEQFF
TRBD2 - TRBJ2-1 TRBV10-3 TGTGCCACACTAGCGGGAGACTACAATGAGCAGTTCTTC CATLAGDYNEQFF
- - TRBJ1-6 TRBV2 TGTGCCAGCAGTGCAGTTGGGGGCGAGAATTCACCCCTCCACTTT CASSAVGGENSPLHF
- - TRBJ2-2 TRBV6-5 TGTGCCAGCAGCCGAGGGTCCAACACCGGGGAGCTGTTTTTT CASSRGSNTGELFF
- - TRBJ2-2 TRBV9 TGTGCCAGCAGCGTAGTACAGGGAAACACCGGGGAGCTGTTTTTT CASSVVQGNTGELFF
- - TRBJ1-4 TRBV15 TGTGCCACCAGCAGGGTCGGGGATGGGGAACTGTTTTTT CATSRVGDGELFF
- - TRBJ1-2 TRBV5-6 TGTGCCAGCAGCTTGGCTCTGGGAGCTAACTATGGCTACACCTTC CASSLALGANYGYTF